A single sample is the source of the 2 T cell receptor beta chains below, sequenced in a study of PD-L1 blockade in urothelial cancer. Profiling relied on immunoSEQ multiplex PCR, and the TCRdb table lists in-frame clones only, not all of them. The sample has about 120,000 clones, 80% to 90% seen once; the top ten hold about 1.5%. Described time point: peripheral blood 6 weeks after treatment start. Material: PBMCs, obtained around atezolizumab (anti-PD-L1) treatment. All receptors derive from a man between 60 and 70 years old with urothelial cancer.

This CDR3 reads CASSRRQGNTDTQYF. CDR3 in DNA: TGCGCCAGCAGCCGACGACAGGGCAACACAGATACGCAGTATTTT. The V gene is TRBV5-1, the J gene TRBJ2-3, with TRBD1 matching over 7 bases. The length of the CDR3 is 15 residues. Germline V lookup: CDR1 SGHRS, CDR2 YFSETQ. The V segment lost 4 bases and the J segment 2 bases; nucleotides outside the gene matches: 7.

This chain uses TRBV12-1 with TRBJ1-5; the table's D call, TRBD1, was not checked against the DNA. TRBV12-1 is a listed pseudogene. There are 17 residues in the CDR3. Written as DNA, the CDR3 is TGTGCCAGCAGCTCCTGGGTACAGGGGGCGGACAATCAGCCCCAGCATTTT. It is translated as CASSSWVQGADNQPQHF.